Listed below are T cell receptor beta chains from one sample, sequenced in a study of graft-versus-host responses after intestinal transplantation. TCRdb keeps only in-frame clones here, not all; method: immunoSEQ multiplex PCR. Of some 92,000 clones listed, around nine tenths were seen once; the top ten hold around 0.33%. These receptors lack a known antigen. Sample: unstimulated CD4+ T cells sorted from spleen or lymph node cells, taken before intestinal transplant. Receptor source: a human donor who received an intestinal transplant. Each CDR3 is given with its conserved first and last residue. A D gene is named only where the DNA matches it firmly. Clone size appears in some rows only: once, few, many, or a class for an expanded clone.

size: NA
J: TRBJ2-7
D: TRBD2
V: TRBV11-1
CDR3: CASSPGTSGNYEQYF
DNA: TGTGCCAGCAGCCCCGGGACTAGCGGGAACTACGAGCAGTACTTC

size: NA
J: TRBJ2-7
D: TRBD1
V: TRBV2
CDR3: CASSLLNRGYEQYF
DNA: TGTGCCAGCAGCTTACTTAACAGGGGCTACGAGCAGTACTTC

size: NA
J: TRBJ2-1
D: TRBD2
V: TRBV6-5
CDR3: CASSSSGPYNEQFF
DNA: TGTGCCAGCAGTTCTAGCGGACCTTACAATGAGCAGTTCTTC

size: NA
J: TRBJ1-3
D: NA
V: TRBV9
CDR3: CASSVTGGARNTIYF
DNA: TGTGCCAGCAGCGTAACCGGGGGCGCGAGAAACACCATATATTTT

size: NA
J: TRBJ2-7
D: NA
V: TRBV6-5
CDR3: CASNIRGEEQYF
DNA: TGTGCCAGCAATATTAGGGGTGAGGAGCAGTACTTC

size: NA
J: TRBJ1-5
D: NA
V: TRBV5-1
CDR3: CASSLVGGRDQPQHF
DNA: TGCGCCAGCAGCTTGGTGGGAGGGCGGGATCAGCCCCAGCATTTT

size: NA
J: TRBJ2-7
D: TRBD1
V: TRBV6-6
CDR3: CASSYSDRAPPYEQYF
DNA: TGTGCCAGCAGTTACTCGGACAGGGCACCTCCCTACGAGCAGTACTTC

size: NA
J: TRBJ2-5
D: NA
V: TRBV5-1
CDR3: CASSLGDAGIQETQYF
DNA: TGCGCCAGCAGCTTGGGGGATGCGGGGATCCAAGAGACCCAGTACTTC

size: NA
J: TRBJ1-1
D: NA
V: TRBV20-1
CDR3: CSASMNTEAFF
DNA: TGCAGTGCTAGTATGAACACTGAAGCTTTCTTT

size: NA
J: TRBJ1-5
D: NA
V: TRBV5-1
CDR3: CASSLEGYSNQPQHF
DNA: TGCGCCAGCAGCTTGGAGGGGTATAGCAATCAGCCCCAGCATTTT

size: NA
J: TRBJ2-1
D: TRBD2
V: TRBV15
CDR3: CATSSLKTSDYNEQFF
DNA: TGTGCCACCAGCAGCCTGAAGACTAGCGACTACAATGAGCAGTTCTTC

size: NA
J: TRBJ2-7
D: NA
V: TRBV2
CDR3: CASSEIQGSYEQYF
DNA: TGTGCCAGCAGTGAAATACAGGGTTCCTACGAGCAGTACTTC

size: NA
J: TRBJ1-5
D: TRBD1
V: TRBV7-8
CDR3: CASSFNRGPSGQPQHF
DNA: TGTGCCAGCAGCTTCAACAGGGGGCCCTCCGGTCAGCCCCAGCATTTT

size: NA
J: TRBJ1-2
D: NA
V: TRBV18
CDR3: CASSPRGGDYGYTF
DNA: TGTGCCAGCTCACCACGGGGGGGCGACTATGGCTACACCTTC

size: NA
J: TRBJ1-2
D: NA
V: TRBV29-1
CDR3: CSVEYPPGRANYGYTF
DNA: TGCAGCGTTGAATACCCTCCCGGCAGGGCTAACTATGGCTACACCTTC

size: NA
J: TRBJ1-1
D: NA
V: TRBV5-3
CDR3: CARSSKGSTEAFF
DNA: TGTGCCAGAAGCTCTAAAGGGAGCACTGAAGCTTTCTTT

size: NA
J: TRBJ1-2
D: NA
V: TRBV28
CDR3: CASSGTGYGYTF
DNA: TGTGCCAGCAGCGGGACTGGCTATGGCTACACCTTC

size: once
J: TRBJ2-7
D: NA
V: TRBV5-1
CDR3: CASRRGGKETYEQYF
DNA: TGCGCCAGCAGGAGGGGCGGGAAAGAAACCTACGAGCAGTACTTC

size: once
J: TRBJ1-2
D: NA
V: TRBV28
CDR3: CASSSLGHSYGYTF
DNA: TGTGCCAGCAGTTCCCTCGGACACAGCTATGGCTACACCTTC

size: NA
J: TRBJ2-7
D: NA
V: TRBV6-5
CDR3: CASRTVYGYEQYF
DNA: TGTGCCAGCCGGACGGTTTATGGGTACGAGCAGTACTTC

size: NA
J: TRBJ2-2
D: NA
V: TRBV5-1
CDR3: CASRQPGGITGELFF
DNA: TGCGCCAGCAGACAGCCGGGGGGCATCACCGGGGAGCTGTTTTTT

size: NA
J: TRBJ2-5
D: TRBD1
V: TRBV6-1
CDR3: CASSVRGQGSQYF
DNA: TGTGCCAGCAGTGTTCGGGGACAGGGATCCCAGTACTTC

size: NA
J: TRBJ2-7
D: TRBD1
V: TRBV5-1
CDR3: CASSFSGTDLYEQYF
DNA: TGCGCCAGCAGCTTCTCCGGGACAGACCTCTACGAGCAGTACTTC

size: NA
J: TRBJ2-3
D: NA
V: TRBV9
CDR3: CASSPQRVTDTQYF
DNA: TGTGCCAGCAGCCCCCAGCGGGTCACAGATACGCAGTATTTT

size: once
J: TRBJ2-1
D: NA
V: TRBV19
CDR3: CASSAASSYNEQFF
DNA: TGTGCCAGTAGTGCCGCATCCAGCTACAATGAGCAGTTCTTC

size: NA
J: TRBJ1-2
D: NA
V: TRBV15
CDR3: CATSRDRYYGYTF
DNA: TGTGCCACCAGCAGAGATCGATACTATGGCTACACCTTC

size: NA
J: TRBJ1-2
D: NA
V: TRBV5-8
CDR3: CASSPTRSTGSYGYTF
DNA: TGTGCCAGCAGCCCTACGAGGAGTACGGGATCCTATGGCTACACCTTC

size: NA
J: TRBJ1-2
D: NA
V: TRBV7-9
CDR3: CASSFYGGDYGYTF
DNA: TGTGCCAGCAGCTTTTACGGGGGCGACTATGGCTACACCTTC

size: NA
J: TRBJ2-7
D: TRBD2
V: TRBV6-6
CDR3: CASRNVGLAGGGEQYF
DNA: TGTGCCAGCAGGAATGTGGGACTAGCGGGAGGAGGCGAGCAGTACTTC

size: NA
J: TRBJ1-4
D: TRBD1
V: TRBV4-1
CDR3: CASSQPPGQALLNEKLFF
DNA: TGCGCCAGCAGCCAACCCCCTGGACAGGCGCTACTTAATGAAAAACTGTTTTTT

size: NA
J: TRBJ1-1
D: NA
V: TRBV7-2
CDR3: CASSLAGLPMNTEAFF
DNA: TGTGCCAGCAGCTTAGCGGGACTGCCCATGAACACTGAAGCTTTCTTT